A selection of T cell receptor beta chains follows, all from one sample in a study of CD8+CD57+ T cells in acquired aplastic anemia. TCRdb analysed the reads with MiXCR anew, one entry per CDR3 protein. The table has 200,000 or so distinct CDR3 sequences, roughly 50% seen once; the top ten hold around 20%. Sequencing was performed on sorted CD4+, CD8+, or CD8+CD57+ T cells (not recorded which) from PBMCs. These receptors came from a human donor with aplastic anemia. The CDR3 runs from the conserved cysteine through the conserved F or W. The order of the fields is J gene, clone size, V gene, D gene, CDR3 DNA, CDR3 protein. D genes are given only for firm matches. Rows give clone size only sometimes, using once, few, many, or a class for an expanded clone.

TRBJ2-3 | . | TRBV5-1 | TRBD1 | TGCGCCAGCGGGACAGGGTCAGATACGCAGTATTTT | CASGTGSDTQYF
TRBJ1-6 | many | TRBV7-2 | . | TGTGCCAGCAGCTTAGGCCCCGCAGGGGATTCACCCCTCCACTTT | CASSLGPAGDSPLHF
TRBJ2-3 | . | TRBV25-1 | . | TGTGCCAGCACCGGACCGAGGGTTTCCGATACGCAGTATTTT | CASTGPRVSDTQYF
TRBJ2-7 | . | TRBV20-1 | . | TGCAGTGCTAGCAGGGATTACGAGCAGTACTTC | CSASRDYEQYF
TRBJ2-7 | . | TRBV2 | . | TGTGCCAGCAGCCAAGGGGGGATGTACGAGCAGTACTTC | CASSQGGMYEQYF
TRBJ1-5 | . | TRBV30 | . | TGTGCCTGGAGCCCTGGCGGCCATTACAATCAGCCCCAGCATTTT | CAWSPGGHYNQPQHF
TRBJ2-5 | . | TRBV9 | TRBD2 | TGTGCCAGCAGCGTCCGGGTCGGGGGGGAAGAGACCCAGTACTTC | CASSVRVGGEETQYF
TRBJ2-3 | . | TRBV9 | . | TGTGCCAGCAGCTTCCGGACAGATATCACAGATACGCAGTATTTT | CASSFRTDITDTQYF
TRBJ1-4 | once | TRBV7-3 | TRBD1 | TGTGCCAGCAGCTTAAAGGGGTGTGGGACAGGGGTTGAAAAACTGTTTTTT | CASSLKGCGTGVEKLFF
TRBJ2-4 | . | TRBV11-2 | . | TGTGCCAGCAGCTTAGATCTCGAAAGAGGGGCCAAAAACATTCAGTACTTC | CASSLDLERGAKNIQYF
TRBJ2-5 | . | TRBV29-1 | TRBD2 | TGCAGCGTGGGGAAGGTCGGACTAGCGGGGCGACCCCAAGAGACCCAGTACTTC | CSVGKVGLAGRPQETQYF
TRBJ1-6 | . | TRBV14 | TRBD1 | TGTGCCAGCTCACCAGTAGCGGGACAGGATTCACCCCTCCACTTT | CASSPVAGQDSPLHF
TRBJ1-2 | . | TRBV19 | TRBD1 | TGTGCCACCACTAGACAGGGAAACTATGGCTACACCTTC | CATTRQGNYGYTF
TRBJ2-6 | . | TRBV20-1 | . | TGCAGTGCTAGAGAGGGGGCCAACGTCCTGACTTTC | CSAREGANVLTF
TRBJ1-6 | many | TRBV5-8 | . | TGTGCCAGCAGCTTCCTAGGAGATAATTCACCCCTCCACTTT | CASSFLGDNSPLHF
TRBJ2-7 | . | TRBV19 | . | TGTGCCAGCAGTTTCAGGACGTACTCCTACGAGCAGTACTTC | CASSFRTYSYEQYF
TRBJ2-1 | many | TRBV12-3/TRBV12-4 | TRBD2 | TGTGCCAGCAGTCCGTCGGGACTAGTGCAGTTCTTC | CASSPSGLVQFF
TRBJ1-3 | . | TRBV5-6 | . | TGTGCCAGCAGCCTCTATGGAAACACCATATATTTT | CASSLYGNTIYF
TRBJ1-6 | . | TRBV6-1 | . | TGTGCCAGCAGTGAGGGCGGGGGAACGCTCCACTTT | CASSEGGGTLHF
TRBJ2-3 | many | TRBV20-1 | . | TGCAGTGCTAGATGGACTTCTAGCACAGATACGCAGTATTTT | CSARWTSSTDTQYF
TRBJ2-7 | many | TRBV2 | . | TGTGCCAGCCGACGGGAGAGGAGCTCCTACGAGCAGTACTTC | CASRRERSSYEQYF
TRBJ2-1 | few | TRBV10-1 | TRBD2 | TGCGCCAGCAGTTTGTCTAGCGGTAGCTCCTACAATGAGCAGTTCTTC | CASSLSSGSSYNEQFF
TRBJ2-5 | many | TRBV2 | TRBD2 | TGTGCCACCGGCCCCGGGGGGGAGACCCAGTACTTC | CATGPGGETQYF
TRBJ1-2 | many | TRBV30 | . | TGTGCCTGGGGATCCGGGACAAACAGTGGCTACACCTTC | CAWGSGTNSGYTF
TRBJ1-6 | many | TRBV20-1 | . | TGCAGTGCCCATCAGGGAACGGGCTCCTATAATTCACCCCTCCACTTT | CSAHQGTGSYNSPLHF
TRBJ1-5 | . | TRBV3-1 | . | TGTGCCAGCAGCAGGGGCCCAGACCTCAATCAGCCCCAGCATTTT | CASSRGPDLNQPQHF
TRBJ2-7 | . | TRBV9 | . | TGTGCCAGCAGCGTAACAGCCATTAGGGCCGAGCAGTACTTC | CASSVTAIRAEQYF
TRBJ2-3 | . | TRBV20-1 | . | TGCAGTGCTAGAGACCACCTACATGGGTCCGGCACAGATACGCAGTATTTT | CSARDHLHGSGTDTQYF
TRBJ1-5 | . | TRBV19 | TRBD1 | TGTGCCAGTAAACCCCCACAGGGGAATCAGCCCCAGCATTTT | CASKPPQGNQPQHF
TRBJ2-2 | few | TRBV6-1 | . | TGTGCCAGCAGTCTTAGACTAGGAGGAAACACCGGGGAGCTGTTTTTT | CASSLRLGGNTGELFF
TRBJ1-6 | many | TRBV30 | TRBD1 | TGTGCCTGGAGTGAGGGACAGGGGGATAATTCACCCCTCCACTTT | CAWSEGQGDNSPLHF
TRBJ1-5 | . | TRBV15 | TRBD1 | TGTGCCACCAGCAGAGACCCTGGGGACAGAACTATGAATCAGCCCCAGCATTTT | CATSRDPGDRTMNQPQHF
TRBJ2-1 | . | TRBV29-1 | . | TGCAGCGTTGAAGCGTCAGACAGGCTCTCCTACAATGAGCAGTTCTTC | CSVEASDRLSYNEQFF
TRBJ2-3 | many | TRBV20-1 | . | TGCAGTGCTAGGAGAGGGGTGGATACGCAGTATTTT | CSARRGVDTQYF
TRBJ2-7 | . | TRBV24-1 | . | TGTGCCACCAGTGATACGGTGAGCTCCTACGAGCAGTACTTC | CATSDTVSSYEQYF
TRBJ1-2 | few | TRBV25-1 | . | TGTGCCAGCAGTGAGAACTATGGCTACACCTTC | CASSENYGYTF
TRBJ2-7 | few | TRBV2 | . | TGTGCCAGCAGTGAACGACAGCGCTACGAGCAGTACTTC | CASSERQRYEQYF